This TCR beta chain was captured by sequencing in a study of T-cell reconstitution after alpha-beta-depleted transplantation in children. Whole-study results and caveats: Day-60 TCRbeta diversity that was high in some patients was derived from surviving recipient T cells and thymic progenitors. At the one-year point after transplant, T-cell counts and TCRbeta diversity were found to come mostly from T cells that had been newly produced. Reports say that about two months after transplant, the alpha-beta T cells came out of several hundred graft clones that had expanded.

A TCRbeta library incorporating unique molecular identifiers was prepared. TCRdb re-derived calls from the PCR reads in MiXCR, one entry per CDR3 protein. The table has about 980,000 distinct CDR3 sequences, around 30% seen once. The CDR3 spans 10 residues. Germline lookup yields CDR1 SQVTM and CDR2 ANQGSEA. Trimming took off 5 bases at V and 13 bases at J, with 12 bases between the two ends. Turning to this clonotype: The antigen is undetermined.

The rearrangement uses TRBV29-1 and TRBJ2-1, with a possible D match to TRBD1 (5 bases). This receptor was taken from a boy younger than two who had a stem cell transplant for SCID, so the T cells may come from the graft donor. The sample was PBMCs, mostly from graft donor cells, taken 360 days after TCRalphabeta/CD19-depleted stem cell transplant. CDR3: CSVLDQGQFF. The CDR3 region has the DNA TGCAGCGTTCTGGACCAGGGCCAGTTCTTC.